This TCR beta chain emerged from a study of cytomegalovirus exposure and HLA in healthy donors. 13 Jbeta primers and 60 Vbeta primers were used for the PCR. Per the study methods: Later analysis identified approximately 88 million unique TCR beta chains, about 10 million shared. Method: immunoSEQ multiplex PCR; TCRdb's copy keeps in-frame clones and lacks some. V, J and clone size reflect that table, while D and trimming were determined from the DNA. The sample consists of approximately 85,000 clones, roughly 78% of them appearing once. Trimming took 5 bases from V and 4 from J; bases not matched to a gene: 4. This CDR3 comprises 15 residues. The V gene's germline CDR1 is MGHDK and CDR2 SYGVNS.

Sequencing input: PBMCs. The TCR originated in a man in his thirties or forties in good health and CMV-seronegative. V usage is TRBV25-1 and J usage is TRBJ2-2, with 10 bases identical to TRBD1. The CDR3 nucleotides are TGTGCCAGCAGTCGACGACAGGGGGCCACCGGGGAGCTGTTTTTT. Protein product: CASSRRQGATGELFF.